This TCR beta chain was documented in a study of identical twins. CDR3 length: 13 residues. Germline V lookup: CDR1 SGDLS, CDR2 YYNGEE. Trimming left V 4 bases short and J 1 base short, with 5 bases between. Worth noting for this clonotype: Its specificity is not known.

MiXCR, run by TCRdb on the 5' RACE reads, gives a single entry per CDR3 protein. Counted here are approximately 500,000 distinct CDR3 sequences, 20% to 30% occurring once; the ten biggest clones make up just under 3%. Study-wide results and caveats: The models systematically underestimated how much out-of-frame TCR alpha was shared in monozygotic twins.

These data also formed part of another study, on T cells expressing NK-cell markers.

This TCR derives from a woman aged 18-29 years in good health. The genes are TRBV9 and TRBJ1-4; no reliable D call. The sequenced sample consisted of CD4+ T cells sorted from blood. Here the CDR3 DNA reads TGTGCCAGCAGCTCCAGAACTAATGAAAAACTGTTTTTT. Translating it yields CASSSRTNEKLFF. Full variable domain (rest looked up from reference TRBV9 and TRBJ1-4): DSGVTQTPKHLITATGQRVTLRCSPRSGDLSVYWYQQSLDQGLQFLIQYYNGEERAKGNILERFSAQQFPDLHSELNLSSLELGDSALYFCASSSRTNEKLFFGSGTQLSVL.